This is a list of T cell receptor beta chains from one sample in a study of cytomegalovirus exposure and HLA in healthy donors. Here immunoSEQ multiplex PCR was the method, and the copy in TCRdb shows in-frame clones only, minus some. The sample lists under 200,000 clones, roughly 73% seen once, with less than 2% in the top ten. Input material: PBMCs. Receptors originate from a woman aged 25 to 45 in good health and CMV-seronegative. Both conserved end residues are part of each CDR3. A D gene is named only where the DNA matches it firmly. Only part of the rows carry a size: once, few, many, or a class if the clone is expanded.

clone size,V gene,J gene,D gene,CDR3 protein,CDR3 DNA
-,TRBV27,TRBJ1-2,-,CASSEISGKLYGYTF,TGTGCCAGCAGTGAAATTTCAGGGAAACTCTATGGCTACACCTTC
few,TRBV7-2,TRBJ2-5,TRBD2,CASSLPGTSGSRAETQYF,TGTGCCAGCAGCTTACCCGGGACTAGCGGGAGCCGAGCAGAGACCCAGTACTTC
once,TRBV7-9,TRBJ2-2,-,CSSSRRQASNTGELFF,TGTTCCAGCAGCAGGAGACAGGCTTCGAACACCGGGGAGCTGTTTTTT
-,TRBV5-4,TRBJ1-6,-,CASSVDRSAPLHF,TGTGCCAGCAGCGTTGACAGGTCGGCACCCCTCCACTTT
-,TRBV4-2,TRBJ2-5,TRBD1,CASSRTGGSGETQYF,TGTGCCAGCAGCCGGACAGGGGGAAGTGGAGAGACCCAGTACTTC
-,TRBV6-6,TRBJ2-5,-,CASSYRQGLIQETQYF,TGTGCCAGCAGTTACCGCCAGGGCCTAATACAGGAGACCCAGTACTTC
-,TRBV30,TRBJ1-3,-,CAWSVSLGNTIYF,TGTGCCTGGAGTGTATCTTTAGGAAACACCATATATTTT
-,TRBV15,TRBJ2-7,TRBD1,CATSRGWGDRDREGYEQYF,TGTGCCACCAGCAGGGGATGGGGGGATCGGGACAGGGAGGGATACGAGCAGTACTTC
-,TRBV19,TRBJ2-2,-,CASSGQRNTGELFF,TGTGCCAGTAGTGGACAGAGAAACACCGGGGAGCTGTTTTTT
-,TRBV4-1,TRBJ2-1,-,CASSYLAAGYNEQFF,TGCGCCAGCAGCTACCTTGCCGCGGGGTACAATGAGCAGTTCTTC
-,TRBV7-9,TRBJ2-3,-,CAGSWDPRGGDTQYF,TGTGCCGGCAGCTGGGACCCGAGGGGGGGGGATACGCAGTATTTT
-,TRBV6-5,TRBJ1-2,-,CASGEWARTNYGYTF,TGTGCCAGCGGGGAGTGGGCCAGGACTAACTATGGCTACACCTTC
-,TRBV2,TRBJ2-5,TRBD1,CASYRHRDRVKRTQETQYF,TGTGCCAGCTATAGACATCGGGACAGGGTTAAGAGGACCCAAGAGACCCAGTACTTC
-,TRBV14,TRBJ1-2,TRBD1,CASSLGTGRGYGYTF,TGTGCCAGCAGCCTTGGGACAGGACGGGGCTATGGCTACACCTTC
-,TRBV7-9,TRBJ2-3,TRBD1,CASSIGTGVTDTQYF,TGTGCCAGCAGCATCGGGACAGGGGTTACAGATACGCAGTATTTT
-,TRBV5-6,TRBJ2-7,-,CASSSTGTDEQYF,TGTGCCAGCAGCTCCACAGGGACGGACGAGCAGTACTTC
-,TRBV9,TRBJ1-4,-,CASSRPGEYEKLFF,TGTGCCAGCAGCCGACCCGGAGAGTATGAAAAACTGTTTTTT
-,TRBV29-1,TRBJ2-6,-,CSVEGTDSGANVLTF,TGCAGCGTTGAAGGGACAGATTCTGGGGCCAACGTCCTGACTTTC
-,TRBV30,TRBJ2-3,TRBD2,CAWRERGADTQYF,TGTGCCTGGAGGGAGCGGGGAGCAGATACGCAGTATTTT
few,TRBV9,TRBJ1-1,-,CASSVLPDTEAFF,TGTGCCAGCAGCGTCCTCCCGGACACTGAAGCTTTCTTT
-,TRBV5-1,TRBJ2-7,-,CASSSGLNREQYF,TGCGCCAGCAGCTCGGGACTTAATCGCGAGCAGTACTTC
-,TRBV5-1,TRBJ2-3,-,CASTHAKSSTDTQYF,TGCGCCAGCACCCATGCTAAATCTAGCACAGATACGCAGTATTTT
-,TRBV5-1,TRBJ2-2,TRBD1,CASSLRITGDGTGELFF,TGCGCCAGCAGCTTAAGAATAACAGGGGACGGCACCGGGGAGCTGTTTTTT
once,TRBV5-1,TRBJ2-5,TRBD2,CASSYYGTSGRGEKTQYF,TGCGCCAGCAGCTACTACGGGACTAGCGGGAGAGGTGAAAAGACCCAGTACTTC
-,TRBV25-1,TRBJ2-7,TRBD1,CASSEGIGDSYFYEQYF,TGTGCCAGCAGTGAAGGGATTGGGGACAGCTACTTCTACGAGCAGTACTTC
-,TRBV7-7,TRBJ1-1,-,CASSLSETTEAFF,TGTGCTAGCAGCTTGTCGGAGACCACTGAAGCTTTCTTT
-,TRBV25-1,TRBJ2-7,TRBD1,CASSDRDRGVEQYF,TGTGCCAGCAGTGACCGGGACAGGGGAGTGGAGCAGTACTTC
-,TRBV4-1,TRBJ1-2,TRBD1,CASTSGRGRARAAYGYTF,TGCGCCAGCACCTCAGGAAGGGGGCGCGCCCGAGCAGCCTATGGCTACACCTTC
-,TRBV19,TRBJ2-1,TRBD1,CASKEGAASDEQFF,TGTGCCAGTAAAGAGGGGGCGGCCAGCGATGAGCAGTTCTTC
-,TRBV7-9,TRBJ1-2,TRBD1,CASSIQGGGYTF,TGTGCCAGCAGCATCCAGGGGGGTGGCTACACCTTC
few,TRBV5-1,TRBJ1-1,-,CASSLDRVLSEAFF,TGCGCCAGCAGCTTGGACAGGGTGCTTTCTGAAGCTTTCTTT
-,TRBV5-1,TRBJ2-2,TRBD2,CASSLGTGTSGIANTGELFF,TGCGCCAGCAGCTTGGGTACCGGGACTAGCGGAATCGCGAACACCGGGGAGCTGTTTTTT
-,TRBV7-9,TRBJ1-2,TRBD1,CASSPQDRDIYGYTF,TGTGCCAGCAGCCCCCAGGACAGGGACATCTATGGCTACACCTTC
-,TRBV7-8,TRBJ2-1,-,CASSHARTSSYNEQFF,TGTGCCAGCAGCCACGCACGTACGAGCTCCTACAATGAGCAGTTCTTC
-,TRBV19,TRBJ1-5,-,CASSGNSYSNQPQHF,TGTGCCAGTAGTGGAAACAGTTATAGCAATCAGCCCCAGCATTTT
-,TRBV2,TRBJ2-2,TRBD1,CASRDRLTGELFF,TGTGCCAGCAGGGACAGGCTAACCGGGGAGCTGTTTTTT
-,TRBV7-6,TRBJ1-2,-,CASSLHISGGDGYTF,TGTGCCAGCAGCCTACACATTTCGGGGGGGGATGGCTACACCTTC
-,TRBV11-2,TRBJ2-3,-,CASSLRSRSTDTQYF,TGTGCCAGCAGCTTACGGAGCAGAAGCACAGATACGCAGTATTTT
-,TRBV5-6,TRBJ1-2,-,CASSLGQGGGYTF,TGTGCCAGCAGCTTGGGGCAGGGAGGAGGCTACACCTTC
-,TRBV5-4,TRBJ2-7,TRBD1,CASSVQGDTYEQYF,TGTGCCAGCAGCGTACAGGGGGACACCTACGAGCAGTACTTC
-,TRBV6-5,TRBJ1-5,-,CASSRQLGQPQHF,TGTGCCAGCAGTCGACAGTTAGGGCAGCCCCAGCATTTT
few,TRBV9,TRBJ2-2,TRBD2,CASGRVVDTGELFF,TGTGCCAGCGGGAGGGTAGTGGACACCGGGGAGCTGTTTTTT
-,TRBV6-5,TRBJ2-7,-,CASSYSRGHYEQYF,TGTGCCAGCAGTTACTCCAGGGGACACTACGAGCAGTACTTC
once,TRBV15,TRBJ2-3,-,CATSTRQTSTDTQYF,TGTGCCACCAGCACCCGACAGACTAGCACAGATACGCAGTATTTT
-,TRBV29-1,TRBJ1-2,TRBD1,CSVVKGGTALYGYTF,TGCAGCGTTGTCAAAGGAGGGACAGCCCTCTATGGCTACACCTTC
medium-sized,TRBV30,TRBJ2-7,TRBD2,CAWSAGVGLAVYEQYF,TGTGCCTGGAGTGCTGGAGTGGGACTAGCGGTCTATGAGCAGTACTTC
-,TRBV7-6,TRBJ2-3,-,CASSRDNTDTQYF,TGTGCCAGCAGCCGGGACAACACAGATACGCAGTATTTT
-,TRBV7-2,TRBJ2-5,TRBD2,CASSRAGGRGGETQYF,TGTGCCAGCAGCCGAGCGGGGGGGAGAGGAGGAGAGACCCAGTACTTC
-,TRBV11-3,TRBJ2-3,TRBD2,CASSPSREGTQYF,TGTGCCAGCAGCCCCAGTCGGGAGGGTACGCAGTATTTT
-,TRBV18,TRBJ1-2,-,CASSQTETHGYTF,TGTGCCAGCTCACAGACAGAGACTCATGGCTACACCTTC
-,TRBV28,TRBJ2-5,-,CASSLGGGQVETQYF,TGTGCCAGCAGTTTAGGGGGGGGGCAGGTAGAGACCCAGTACTTC
-,TRBV7-9,TRBJ1-2,TRBD1,CASSRGTGLTTNYGYTF,TGTGCCAGCAGCCGGGGGACAGGGCTTACTACTAACTATGGCTACACCTTC
few,TRBV2,TRBJ2-3,TRBD2,CASSELGLAVYTDTQYF,TGTGCCAGCAGTGAACTTGGACTAGCGGTGTACACAGATACGCAGTATTTT
-,TRBV13,TRBJ2-5,TRBD2,CASSLEGTRQETQYF,TGTGCCAGCAGCTTAGAAGGGACTAGACAAGAGACCCAGTACTTC